Listed here is a single TCR beta chain. Its cognate antigen is unknown. This record belongs to a study of a mutant IDH1 vaccine in newly diagnosed glioma. The wider study: A roughly 62% male, approximately 38% female split and a mean age of roughly 37 years characterized treated patients.

Unmatched junction bases numbered 11, after V lost 6 bases and J lost 3 bases. This CDR3 comprises 16 residues. Germline CDR1 is MNHNY and CDR2 is SVGAGI (reference sequence). Clones were sequenced by immunoSEQ multiplex PCR, and TCRdb holds only the in-frame ones, with some missing. The sample shows approximately 37,000 clones, approximately 53% of them seen only once. Time point noted: week 5, during vaccination. All doses held 300 ug of mutant IDH1 20-mer peptide, with topical imiquimod. This receptor was obtained from a young woman with glioma. The gene calls are TRBV6-6 and TRBJ1-5, with 7 positions matching TRBD1. Sequenced here: PBMCs, sampled from a glioma patient whose treatment included an IDH1 peptide vaccine. DNA of the CDR3: TGTGCCAGCAGGCCCCCGGGACAGCAAGCCAATCAGCCCCAGCATTTT. It specifies CASRPPGQQANQPQHF.